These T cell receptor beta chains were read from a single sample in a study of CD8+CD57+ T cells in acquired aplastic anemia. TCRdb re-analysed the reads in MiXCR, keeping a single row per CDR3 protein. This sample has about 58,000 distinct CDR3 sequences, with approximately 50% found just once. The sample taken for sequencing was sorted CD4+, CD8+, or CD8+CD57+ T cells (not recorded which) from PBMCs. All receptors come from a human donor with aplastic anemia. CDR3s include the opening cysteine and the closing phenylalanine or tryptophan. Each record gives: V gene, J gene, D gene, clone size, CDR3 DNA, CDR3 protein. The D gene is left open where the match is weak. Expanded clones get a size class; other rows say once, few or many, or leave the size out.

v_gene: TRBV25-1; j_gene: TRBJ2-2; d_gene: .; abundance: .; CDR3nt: TGTGCCAGCCGGGGGACGGTTAACACCGGGGAGCTGTTTTTT; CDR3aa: CASRGTVNTGELFF
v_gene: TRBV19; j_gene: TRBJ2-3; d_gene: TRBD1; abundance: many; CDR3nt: TGTGCCACTGCGACAGGGATAAGAACAGATACGCAGTATTTT; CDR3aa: CATATGIRTDTQYF
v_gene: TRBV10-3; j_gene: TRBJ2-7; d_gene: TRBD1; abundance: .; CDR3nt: TGTGCCATCAGTGAGCCCGGGACAGGGGGCCGAGAGCAGTACTTC; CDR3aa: CAISEPGTGGREQYF
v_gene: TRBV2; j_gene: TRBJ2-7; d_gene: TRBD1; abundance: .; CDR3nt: TGTGCAGTAAGAGGTGGACAGGTGAGCTCCTACGAGCAGTACTTC; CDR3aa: CAVRGGQVSSYEQYF
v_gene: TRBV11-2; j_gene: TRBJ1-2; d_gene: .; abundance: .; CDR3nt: TGTGCCAGCAGCTTGGGGGACGGCCTGGGCTACACCTTC; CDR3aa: CASSLGDGLGYTF
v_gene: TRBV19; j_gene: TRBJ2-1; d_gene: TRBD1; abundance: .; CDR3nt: TGTGCCAGTAGAAGACAGGGGTACAATGAGCAGTTCTTC; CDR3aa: CASRRQGYNEQFF
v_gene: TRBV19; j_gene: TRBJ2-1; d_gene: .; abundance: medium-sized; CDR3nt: TGTGCCAGTAGTACGTCCTGGGCCTCCTACAATGAGCAGTTCTTC; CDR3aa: CASSTSWASYNEQFF
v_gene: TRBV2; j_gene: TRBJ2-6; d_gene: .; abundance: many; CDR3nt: TGTGCCAGCCTGGACGTAAGCTCTGGGGCCAACGTCCTGACTTTC; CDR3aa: CASLDVSSGANVLTF
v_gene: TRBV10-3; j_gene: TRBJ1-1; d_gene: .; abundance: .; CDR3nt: TGTGCCATCAGTGATACAGGGTCGGTCACTGAAGCTTTCTTT; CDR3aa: CAISDTGSVTEAFF
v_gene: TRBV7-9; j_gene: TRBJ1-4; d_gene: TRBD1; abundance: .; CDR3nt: TGTGCCAGCAGCACGACAGGGTCGGAAAAACTGTTTTTT; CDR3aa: CASSTTGSEKLFF
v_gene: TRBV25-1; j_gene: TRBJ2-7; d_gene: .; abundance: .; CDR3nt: TGTGCCAGCAGTTACGCGAGGGGACGCAGCTACGAGCAGTACTTC; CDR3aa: CASSYARGRSYEQYF
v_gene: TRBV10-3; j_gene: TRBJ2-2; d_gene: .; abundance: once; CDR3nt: TGTGCCATCAAGGGGTACACCGGGGAGCTGTTTTTT; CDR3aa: CAIKGYTGELFF